The 31 T cell receptor beta chains reported below all come from one sample, sequenced in a study of T cell responses to AZD1222 COVID-19 vaccine. Clones were sequenced by immunoSEQ multiplex PCR, and TCRdb holds only the in-frame ones, with some missing. The data hold roughly 270,000 clones, with 94% observed a single time. Sequences were derived from peripheral blood, sampled 28 days after the second AZD1222 dose. The source is an adult who received the AZD1222 COVID-19 vaccine.

V is TRBV2 and J is TRBJ1-5; D is perhaps TRBD1 (5 bases). The CDR3 has 15 amino acids. Trimming shortened V by 6 bases and J by 3 bases, and 15 bases separated the two germline ends. Germline V gene data show CDR1 as SNHLY and CDR2 as FYNNEI. This CDR3 reads CASRGDWKNNQPQHF. Written as DNA, the CDR3 is TGTGCCAGCAGGGGGGACTGGAAGAACAATCAGCCCCAGCATTTT.

The CDR3 is CASSWGQSLYGYTF. DNA for the CDR3: TGCGCCAGCAGCTGGGGACAGAGCCTCTATGGCTACACCTTC. The chain recombines TRBV5-1 with TRBJ1-2; 7 bases are a match to TRBD1. CDR1 and CDR2 (germline): SGHRS, YFSETQ. Trimming took 3 bases from V and 4 from J; bases not matched to a gene: 6. The CDR3 runs 14 residues.

CDR3 nucleotide sequence: TGTGCCAGCAGTCGTTCCTTCTATGAGCAGTTCTTC. This sequence encodes CASSRSFYEQFF. This chain uses TRBV28 with TRBJ2-1; D not certain. There are 12 residues in the CDR3. V lost 5 bases to trimming and J lost 8 bases, with 10 bases between them. Germline V CDR1 and CDR2: MDHEN, SYDVKM. Full variable domain (remainder filled in from reference TRBV28 and TRBJ2-1): DVKVTQSSRYLVKRTGEKVFLECVQDMDHENMFWYRQDPGLGLRLIYFSYDVKMKEKGDIPEGYSVSREKKERFSLILESASTNQTSMYLCASSRSFYEQFFGPGTRLTVL.

The chain carries TRBV28 and TRBJ2-2, with no clear D. The CDR3 covers 13 residues. Looked up from germline, CDR1 is MDHEN and CDR2 is SYDVKM. Trimming shortened V by 5 bases and J by 4 bases, and 8 bases separated the two germline ends. The CDR3 reads CASSPPGTGELFF. CDR3 sequence (DNA): TGTGCCAGCAGTCCCCCGGGCACCGGGGAGCTGTTTTTT.

The chain has TRBV6-6 and TRBJ2-7; weak D call: TRBD1 (6 bases). Trimming removed 6 bases at V and 9 bases at J, with 18 bases between. The CDR3 totals 13 residues. Germline V gene data show CDR1 as MNHNY and CDR2 as SVGAGI (reference sequence). CDR3 protein: CASRDTGHRVQYF. In DNA, the CDR3 is TGTGCCAGCAGGGACACGGGACACCGGGTGCAGTACTTC.

The chain is built from TRBV4-1 and TRBJ2-7, with no clear D. V was clipped by 0 bases and J by 3 bases, with 15 bases between them. CDR1 is MGHRA, CDR2 YSYEKL, per germline. This CDR3 comprises 16 residues. CDR3 residues: CASSQEIFGGNYEQYF. In DNA form, the CDR3 reads TGCGCCAGCAGCCAAGAAATTTTCGGCGGAAACTACGAGCAGTACTTC.

This chain links TRBV5-6 with TRBJ1-5; 10 nucleotides align to TRBD1. CDR1 and CDR2 (germline): SGHDT, YYEEEE. The CDR3 has 17 amino acids. The ends lost 4 bases at V and 2 bases at J; junction bases unmatched: 9. CDR3: CASSKTTGGLGNQPQHF. CDR3 DNA: TGTGCCAGCAGCAAAACGACAGGGGGCTTAGGCAATCAGCCCCAGCATTTT.

The rearrangement joins TRBV2 to TRBJ2-1; TRBD1 or TRBD2 may be the D gene (5 bases each). The germline CDR1 and CDR2 sequences are SNHLY and FYNNEI. CDR3 length: 18 residues. The V and J ends lost 4 bases and 0 bases respectively, with 19 bases between them. CDR3 sequence reads: CASSGEGRGSGSYNEQFF. The CDR3 nucleotides read TGTGCCAGCAGTGGCGAGGGGCGCGGGTCGGGCTCCTACAATGAGCAGTTCTTC.

This sequence joins TRBV7-9 and TRBJ1-4, with 10 nucleotides matching TRBD1. Trimming took 0 bases from V and 8 from J; bases not matched to a gene: 12. Germline lookup yields CDR1 SEHNR and CDR2 FQNEAQ (reference sequence). The CDR3 totals 18 residues. CDR3 DNA: TGTGCCAGCAGCTTAGCGAGGGGACAGGGGCGCTCGGGAGAAAAACTGTTTTTT. Protein sequence: CASSLARGQGRSGEKLFF.

In this sample, this clone turned up once. The DNA for the CDR3 is TGTGCCAGTAGTAAAGGGACTAGCGGGATCTACGAGCAGTACTTC. Amino acids: CASSKGTSGIYEQYF. The chain combines TRBV19 with TRBJ2-7; 13 bases map to TRBD2. Trimming removed 4 bases from V and 3 bases from J; junction bases left unmatched: 3. The germline gives CDR1 LNHDA, CDR2 SQIVND (reference sequence). This CDR3 has 15 residues.

This clone was seen only a few times. This chain joins TRBV5-1 and TRBJ2-7; TRBD1 aligns across 9 bases. There are 14 residues in the CDR3. Unmatched junction bases numbered 6, after V lost 3 bases and J lost 5 bases. Germline loops: CDR1 SGHRS, CDR2 YFSETQ. The CDR3 sequence: CASSWGQGRHEQYF. Written as DNA, the CDR3 is TGCGCCAGCAGCTGGGGACAGGGCAGGCACGAGCAGTACTTC.

This chain connects TRBV7-9 to TRBJ1-5; the match to TRBD1 covers 9 bases. CDR3 length equals 16 residues. The germline V gene has CDR1 SEHNR and CDR2 FQNEAQ (reference sequence). V was clipped by 5 bases and J by 7 bases; unmatched bases: 12. The CDR3 bases are TGTGCCAGCAGCCTAGAGTCGGGACAGGGAGGCCAGCCCCAGCATTTT. Protein sequence: CASSLESGQGGQPQHF. The full variable domain, its missing parts supplied by reference TRBV7-9 and TRBJ1-5, is DTGVSQNPRHKITKRGQNVTFRCDPISEHNRLYWYRQTLGQGPEFLTYFQNEAQLEKSRLLSDRFSAERPKGSFSTLEIQRTEQGDSAMYLCASSLESGQGGQPQHFGDGTRLSIL.

This sequence joins TRBV5-1 and TRBJ2-7; possibly TRBD2 for D (5 bases). Between the trimmed V and J ends, which lost 2 bases and 6 bases, there was a span of 9 bases. CDR1 SGHRS and CDR2 YFSETQ come from the germline V gene. CDR3 length: 12 amino acids. CDR3: CASSFRGFEQYF. Here the CDR3 DNA reads TGCGCCAGCAGCTTCAGAGGGTTCGAGCAGTACTTC.

This rearrangement joins TRBV7-9 to TRBJ2-7, with 9 bases aligning to TRBD1. V lost 2 bases, J lost 3 bases, and 11 bases stayed unmatched. The CDR3 extends over 17 amino acids. The germline gives CDR1 SEHNR, CDR2 FQNEAQ (reference sequence). CDR3 sequence: CASSLSFPDRGYYEQYF. The CDR3 bases are TGTGCCAGCAGCTTAAGTTTCCCGGACAGGGGTTACTACGAGCAGTACTTC.

The chain has TRBV28 and TRBJ2-2; 9 bases match TRBD2. The germline V gene encodes CDR1 MDHEN and CDR2 SYDVKM. J was trimmed by 5 bases and V by 5 bases; bases with no gene match: 15. The CDR3 contains 18 residues. The CDR3 protein is CASSATRGGGAETGELFF. The CDR3, as DNA: TGTGCCAGCAGTGCCACCCGGGGCGGGGGGGCGGAGACCGGGGAGCTGTTTTTT.

The rearrangement links TRBV9 to TRBJ2-3; weak D call: TRBD2 (6 bases). Per germline, CDR1 SGDLS and CDR2 YYNGEE. The CDR3 spans 14 residues. V lost 4 bases, J lost 5 bases, and 14 bases lay in between. For the CDR3, the DNA is TGTGCCAGCAGCCCCCGGACTATCGGAGATACGCAGTATTTT. It is translated as CASSPRTIGDTQYF.

This rearrangement joins TRBV7-9 to TRBJ1-5; D is unresolved. CDR1 is SEHNR and CDR2 is FQNEAQ in the germline V gene (reference sequence). CDR3 length: 12 amino acids. The V gene lost 3 bases and the J gene lost 9 bases, with 9 bases spanning the gap. The CDR3 nucleotides read TGTGCCAGCAGCTTGGGTCTAGGGCCCCAGCATTTT. This gives the protein CASSLGLGPQHF.

The CDR3 DNA follows: TGTGCCAGCGCGGGATGGAGCTCCTACGAGCAGTACTTC. It translates to CASAGWSSYEQYF. The V call is TRBV25-1, the J call TRBJ2-7, with D possibly matching TRBD2 (6 bases). The CDR3 has 13 amino acids. Trimming stripped 8 bases from V and 0 bases from J, with 11 bases between. Germline values: CDR1 MGHDK, CDR2 SYGVNS.

The chain links TRBV7-2 to TRBJ2-3; D is unclear. The CDR3 is 12 residues long. Germline V gives CDR1 SGHTA, CDR2 FQGNSA. The V gene lost 1 base and the J gene lost 11 bases, with 10 bases spanning the gap. The CDR3 coding sequence is TGTGCCAGCAGCTTAGTAGAGAGACAGCAGTATTTT. Its translation is CASSLVERQQYF.

The V call is TRBV19, the J call TRBJ1-4; D is unclear. This CDR3 comprises 15 residues. Trimming took 3 bases from V and 1 from J, leaving 9 bases between them. Germline CDR1 LNHDA, CDR2 SQIVND (reference sequence). This CDR3 is CASSISTGTNEKLFF. CDR3 sequence (DNA): TGTGCCAGTAGTATTTCCACGGGAACTAATGAAAAACTGTTTTTT.

The chain uses TRBV27 and TRBJ1-5; a possible D gene is TRBD1 (5 bases). This CDR3 has 16 residues. Per the germline V gene, CDR1 is MNHEY and CDR2 is SMNVEV (reference sequence). Trimming took off 4 bases at V and 2 bases at J, with 15 bases between the two ends. CDR3 region: CASSSGPTRGNQPQHF. DNA for the CDR3: TGTGCCAGCAGTTCGGGACCAACCCGAGGCAATCAGCCCCAGCATTTT.

The rearrangement joins TRBV4-3 to TRBJ2-2, with 7 bases aligning to TRBD2. This CDR3 has 15 amino acids. Germline lookup yields CDR1 LGHNA and CDR2 YSLEER. Germline trimming cut 4 bases from V and 3 bases from J; bases unmatched to any gene: 5. The DNA of the CDR3 is TGCGCCAGCAGCCGGGGCGGGAGCGACACCGGGGAGCTGTTTTTT. Encoded protein: CASSRGGSDTGELFF.

The rearrangement uses TRBV29-1 and TRBJ2-1; D not certain. This CDR3 has 12 amino acids. Germline values: CDR1 SQVTM, CDR2 ANQGSEA. Trimming stripped 5 bases from V and 3 bases from J, with 8 bases between. The CDR3 spells CSVLRLYNEQFF. CDR3 sequence (DNA): TGCAGCGTTCTGCGACTCTACAATGAGCAGTTCTTC.

The chain is built from TRBV19 and TRBJ1-1; 11 bases align to TRBD1. The germline V gene encodes CDR1 LNHDA and CDR2 SQIVND (reference sequence). V lost 11 bases and J lost 3; bases outside the gene matches: 5. There are 13 residues in the CDR3. DNA for the CDR3: TGTGCCTCCCGGGGACAGGGGGACACTGAAGCTTTCTTT. This sequence encodes CASRGQGDTEAFF.

J is TRBJ2-6 and V is TRBV7-8, with TRBD2 identical over 8 bases. The germline gives CDR1 SGHVS, CDR2 FQNEAQ. After removal of 5 bases from V and 4 bases from J, the junction contained 4 bases not matched to a gene. The CDR3 is made up of 15 amino acids. DNA for the CDR3: TGTGCCAGCAGCCCGGGAGGGGCAGGGGCCAACGTCCTGACTTTC. Amino acids: CASSPGGAGANVLTF. The full variable domain, in which reference TRBV7-8 and TRBJ2-6 provide the parts outside the CDR3, is GAGVSQSPRYKVAKRGQDVALRCDPISGHVSLFWYQQALGQGPEFLTYFQNEAQLDKSGLPSDRFFAERPEGSVSTLKIQRTQQEDSAVYLCASSPGGAGANVLTFGAGSRLTVL.

This clone was detected only a few times. The chain is built from TRBV20-1 and TRBJ2-7; 9 bases agree with TRBD1. The germline gives CDR1 DFQATT, CDR2 SNEGSKA (reference sequence). This CDR3 has 14 residues. The V and J ends lost 3 bases and 5 bases, in that order; junction bases with no gene match: 8. In DNA form, the CDR3 reads TGCAGTGCTAGTTCCGGACAGGGGTCCGACGAGCAGTACTTC. Residues: CSASSGQGSDEQYF.

V is TRBV4-1 and J is TRBJ2-5; unclear D gene. The length of the CDR3 is 15 residues. V lost 2 bases, J lost 4 bases, and 14 bases lay in between. CDR1 and CDR2 (germline): MGHRA, YSYEKL. The DNA for the CDR3 is TGCGCCAGCAGCCAAAGAGACTGGGGTGGAGAGACCCAGTACTTC. This gives the protein CASSQRDWGGETQYF.

The chain has TRBV5-6 and TRBJ2-1; either TRBD1 or TRBD2 may supply D (5 bases each). CDR3 size: 12 residues. Germline V gene sequence: CDR1 SGHDT, CDR2 YYEEEE. The V gene lost 1 base and the J gene lost 10 bases, with 9 bases spanning the gap. The chain's CDR3 is CASSLTGQEQFF. Here the CDR3 DNA reads TGTGCCAGCAGCTTGACGGGGCAGGAGCAGTTCTTC.

This clone came up once. The chain joins TRBV4-2 to TRBJ2-2, with 9 positions matching TRBD2. With 4 bases clipped from V and 5 bases from J, the junction kept 5 bases outside the gene matches. The CDR3 runs to 15 residues. CDR1 and CDR2 (germline): LGHNA, YNFKEQ. The DNA of the CDR3 is TGTGCCAGCAGCCCGGCTAGCGGGAAGACCGGGGAGCTGTTTTTT. Protein: CASSPASGKTGELFF.

There are a few counts of this clone. V usage is TRBV29-1 and J usage is TRBJ2-7; 8 bases align to TRBD1. CDR3 length: 13 residues. The V gene end was trimmed by 8 bases and the J gene end by 3 bases; junction bases not matched to a gene: 9. Per germline, CDR1 SQVTM and CDR2 ANQGSEA. CDR3 bases: TGCAGCCTTTCGGGGGACAGGAACTACGAGCAGTACTTC. Encoded protein: CSLSGDRNYEQYF.

The J gene is TRBJ1-1, the V gene TRBV2; 7 bases match TRBD1. Losses at the gene ends were 7 bases for V and 0 bases for J; bases not matched to a gene: 2. The CDR3 has 13 residues. From germline, CDR1 is SNHLY and CDR2 FYNNEI. DNA of the CDR3: TGTGCCAGCATGGGGACAGTGAACACTGAAGCTTTCTTT. Its translation is CASMGTVNTEAFF.